The 12 T cell receptor beta chains presented below share a single source sample, sequenced in a study of identical twins. TCRdb redid the calling of the 5' RACE reads with MiXCR, one entry per CDR3 protein. In the table there are about 490,000 distinct CDR3 sequences, 13% to 15% of which are singletons. These data were also filed under a second study, of yellow fever vaccine responses in identical twins.

The sample comprised CD4+ T cells sorted from blood. These receptors were taken from a woman younger than 30 in good health.

This clonotype showed up just a few times. The J gene is TRBJ2-1, the V gene TRBV6-1, with D maybe TRBD1 (6 bases). The CDR3 has 15 amino acids. Germline-derived CDR1 and CDR2 are MNHNS and SASEGT. Trimming took off 6 bases at V and 0 bases at J, with 12 bases between the two ends. CDR3 residues: CASRPGHFSYNEQFF. CDR3 nucleotides: TGTGCCAGCAGGCCGGGACATTTCTCCTACAATGAGCAGTTCTTC.

V is TRBV5-1 and J is TRBJ2-1, with D hard to call. CDR3 size: 13 residues. Trimming removed 3 bases from V and 1 base from J, with 5 bases in between. The germline V gene has CDR1 SGHRS and CDR2 YFSETQ. Written as DNA, the CDR3 is TGCGCCAGCAGCTCCCCTTCCTACAATGAGCAGTTCTTC. Translation gives CASSSPSYNEQFF.

The chain employs TRBV12-3 or TRBV12-4 and TRBJ2-7, with D perhaps TRBD1 (5 bases). With 3 bases removed from V and 3 bases from J, the gap between germline ends came to 12 bases. The CDR3 consists of 14 residues. For the CDR3, the DNA is TGTGCCAGCAGTTTGGGGTTAGGGGACTACGAGCAGTACGTC. It encodes CASSLGLGDYEQYV.

Only a few counts were recorded for this clonotype. V gene TRBV20-1 combines with J gene TRBJ2-1; TRBD2 might be the D (5 bases). Trimming left V 7 bases short and J 6 bases short, with 10 bases between. This CDR3 contains 11 residues. Germline V lookup: CDR1 DFQATT, CDR2 SNEGSKA (reference sequence). The CDR3 here is CSGYGVNEQFF. DNA of the CDR3: TGCAGTGGTTACGGGGTCAATGAGCAGTTCTTC.

This sequence joins TRBV18 and TRBJ2-7; D perhaps matches TRBD2 (6 bases). CDR3 length equals 15 residues. Looked up from germline, CDR1 is KGHSH and CDR2 is LQKENI. The V end lost 1 base, the J end lost 0 bases, and 10 bases lay between the germline ends. The chain's CDR3 is CASSPRGRPSYEQYF. The CDR3 nucleotides read TGTGCCAGCTCACCACGGGGGAGGCCCTCCTACGAGCAGTACTTC. The full variable domain, with the rest looked up from reference TRBV18 and TRBJ2-7, is NAGVMQNPRHLVRRRGQEARLRCSPMKGHSHVYWYRQLPEEGLKFMVYLQKENIIDESGMPKERFSAEFPKEGPSILRIQQVVRGDSAAYFCASSPRGRPSYEQYFGPGTRLTVT.

The V gene is TRBV10-1, the J gene TRBJ2-3, with a possible D match to TRBD2 (6 bases). Germline assignment: CDR1 WNHNN and CDR2 SYGVQD (reference sequence). CDR3 length: 14 residues. The V end lost 3 bases, the J end lost 5 bases, and 12 bases lay between the germline ends. Written as DNA, the CDR3 is TGCGCCAGCAGTGATCCTTCAGCGGGAGATACGCAGTATTTT. Protein sequence: CASSDPSAGDTQYF.

This clonotype turned up a few times. The chain has TRBV11-2 and TRBJ1-1; no clear D gene. The CDR3 length is 18 residues. Trimming took 1 base from V and 3 from J, leaving 21 bases between them. Germline CDR1 SGHAT, CDR2 FQNNGV. DNA of the CDR3: TGTGCCAGCAGCTTAGTCTTAGGCGCTGGGGTAAGGGACACTGAAGCTTTCTTT. Its translation: CASSLVLGAGVRDTEAFF.

In its sample, this clonotype was seen many times. This chain links TRBV29-1 with TRBJ2-3; either TRBD1 or TRBD2 may fit D (5 bases each). V lost 4 bases to trimming and J lost 0 bases, with 14 bases between them. The CDR3 extends over 15 amino acids. CDR1 is SQVTM and CDR2 is ANQGSEA in the germline V gene. The CDR3 DNA reads TGCAGCGTTGCTGGGGACGGACCTAGCACAGATACGCAGTATTTT. The encoded protein is CSVAGDGPSTDTQYF.

In its sample, this clonotype was seen a few times. The chain uses TRBV12-3 or TRBV12-4 and TRBJ2-7, with D perhaps TRBD1 (5 bases). The CDR3 consists of 14 residues. The V gene lost 8 bases and the J gene lost 4 bases, with 18 bases spanning the gap. This CDR3 reads CASAFQGRAYEQYV. As DNA, the CDR3 is TGTGCCAGCGCGTTTCAGGGCAGGGCTTACGAGCAGTACGTC.

A few counts support this clonotype. The chain joins TRBV4-1 to TRBJ2-1; 7 positions agree with TRBD2. The germline gives CDR1 MGHRA, CDR2 YSYEKL. This CDR3 is 15 amino acids long. The junction had 8 bases not matched to a gene; V was cut back by 4 bases and J by 5 bases. CDR3 nucleotide sequence: TGCGCCAGCAGCCTCCTAGGGCGGGGGAACAATGAGCAGTTCTTC. Translation gives CASSLLGRGNNEQFF.

This clonotype was found many times. J is TRBJ2-5 and V is TRBV29-1; 9 positions agree with TRBD2. With V trimmed by 6 bases and J by 0 bases, 8 bases remained unmatched. Germline V gene sequence: CDR1 SQVTM, CDR2 ANQGSEA. The CDR3 sequence is 15 residues long. CDR3: CSVQTSGVYQETQYF. The CDR3 nucleotides read TGCAGCGTCCAGACTAGCGGAGTGTACCAAGAGACCCAGTACTTC.

Only a few counts were recorded for this clonotype. The chain combines TRBV5-1 with TRBJ2-3; D not certain. The CDR3 contains 16 residues. Trimming took 0 bases from V and 0 from J, leaving 11 bases between them. CDR1 SGHRS and CDR2 YFSETQ come from the germline V gene. CDR3 region: CASSLAGPASTDTQYF. The CDR3, as DNA: TGCGCCAGCAGCTTGGCCGGTCCAGCTAGCACAGATACGCAGTATTTT.